This T cell receptor beta chain was captured by sequencing in a study of T cells in narcolepsy. Data came from immunoSEQ multiplex PCR; TCRdb stores just in-frame clones and leaves some out. This sample carries around 30,000 clones, 75% to 90% of them seen once, and the ten largest clones take 2.6%. A few counts support this clone. The antigen is undetermined. Looked up from germline, CDR1 is SNHLY and CDR2 is FYNNEI. V lost 7 bases to trimming and J lost 4 bases, with 13 bases between them. This CDR3 region has 13 residues. Study-level findings and limits: Healthy controls reportedly lacked the autoreactive clonotypes serially found in patients' blood. HCRT-specific and TRIB2-specific autoreactive clonotypes appeared among same-patient CSF and blood CD4+ clonotypes.

The sequencing sample was made of CD45RA- memory CD4+ T cells from PBMCs. The chain is built from TRBV2 and TRBJ2-5; weak D call: TRBD1 (5 bases). The source is a human donor with narcolepsy. The CDR3 protein is CASTGSPVETQYF. The CDR3 bases are TGTGCCAGCACAGGGTCCCCCGTAGAGACCCAGTACTTC.